The rows below give T cell receptor beta chains drawn from one sample of a study of a mutant IDH1 vaccine in newly diagnosed glioma. TCRdb's copy holds only in-frame clones and misses some; the assay was immunoSEQ multiplex PCR. Of roughly 130,000 clones in the sample, around four fifths were seen once. For these TCRs, the target antigens are not known. This sample comprised PBMCs, obtained from a glioma patient whose treatment included an IDH1 peptide vaccine. These receptors were taken from a man in his forties with glioma. CDR3s include the opening cysteine and the closing phenylalanine or tryptophan. A D gene is named only where the DNA matches it firmly. Clone sizes are given selectively: once, few, many, or a class where the clone is expanded.

clone_size: NA; v_call: TRBV29-1; j_call: TRBJ1-5; d_call: NA; cdr3_length: 12; cdr3_nt: TGCAGCGTTGGGGGAGGCAATCAGCCCCAGCATTTT; cdr3_aa: CSVGGGNQPQHF
clone_size: NA; v_call: TRBV7-8; j_call: TRBJ2-5; d_call: NA; cdr3_length: 13; cdr3_nt: TGTGCCAGCAGCTTAAGGCCCAGACAGACCCAGTACTTC; cdr3_aa: CASSLRPRQTQYF
clone_size: NA; v_call: TRBV7-2; j_call: TRBJ2-1; d_call: NA; cdr3_length: 15; cdr3_nt: TGTGCCAGCAGCCCCGGGACGGCCTCCTACAATGAGCAGTTCTTC; cdr3_aa: CASSPGTASYNEQFF
clone_size: few; v_call: TRBV19; j_call: TRBJ1-1; d_call: NA; cdr3_length: 12; cdr3_nt: TGTGCCAGTAGAGCGGGGGCAACTGAAGCTTTCTTT; cdr3_aa: CASRAGATEAFF
clone_size: once; v_call: TRBV19; j_call: TRBJ1-1; d_call: NA; cdr3_length: 14; cdr3_nt: TGTGCCAGTAGTATAGAAACAGGGCTCGCTGAAGCTTTCTTT; cdr3_aa: CASSIETGLAEAFF
clone_size: few; v_call: TRBV7-9; j_call: TRBJ1-1; d_call: NA; cdr3_length: 14; cdr3_nt: TGTGCCAGCAGCCCAAACAGGGAAAACACTGAAGCTTTCTTT; cdr3_aa: CASSPNRENTEAFF
clone_size: NA; v_call: TRBV18; j_call: TRBJ2-3; d_call: NA; cdr3_length: 14; cdr3_nt: TGTGCCAGCTCACCACTGCAGGGGACAGATACGCAGTATTTT; cdr3_aa: CASSPLQGTDTQYF
clone_size: NA; v_call: TRBV9; j_call: TRBJ2-1; d_call: NA; cdr3_length: 16; cdr3_nt: TGTGCCAGCAGCGTAACCGTAGCGGAGCCCTACAATGAGCAGTTCTTC; cdr3_aa: CASSVTVAEPYNEQFF
clone_size: NA; v_call: TRBV9; j_call: TRBJ2-1; d_call: NA; cdr3_length: 14; cdr3_nt: TGTGCCAGCAGCGTAGTTGGTACGACGGGTGAGCAGTTCTTC; cdr3_aa: CASSVVGTTGEQFF
clone_size: NA; v_call: TRBV10-2; j_call: TRBJ1-1; d_call: TRBD1; cdr3_length: 13; cdr3_nt: TGCGCCACACTACAGGGGGGCCCCACTGAAGCTTTCTTT; cdr3_aa: CATLQGGPTEAFF
clone_size: NA; v_call: TRBV7-2; j_call: TRBJ1-5; d_call: NA; cdr3_length: 19; cdr3_nt: TGTGCCAGCAGTCCCCGGGGTGGAAGGGGCGCGGCAGGCAATCAGCCCCAGCATTTT; cdr3_aa: CASSPRGGRGAAGNQPQHF
clone_size: NA; v_call: TRBV19; j_call: TRBJ1-5; d_call: TRBD1; cdr3_length: 11; cdr3_nt: TGTGCCAGTAGTCAAGACAGGGCACAGCATTTT; cdr3_aa: CASSQDRAQHF
clone_size: NA; v_call: TRBV11-2; j_call: TRBJ2-7; d_call: NA; cdr3_length: 12; cdr3_nt: TGTGCCAGCAGCCCGCCCGGGGGCGAGCAGTACTTC; cdr3_aa: CASSPPGGEQYF
clone_size: NA; v_call: TRBV5-6; j_call: TRBJ2-7; d_call: NA; cdr3_length: 11; cdr3_nt: TGTGCCAGCAGCTTGGACTACGAGCAGTACTTC; cdr3_aa: CASSLDYEQYF
clone_size: NA; v_call: TRBV7-8; j_call: TRBJ1-3; d_call: TRBD1; cdr3_length: 18; cdr3_nt: TGTGCCAGCAGCTTAGCGCTCTGGGACAGGGATCGGAGAAACACCATATATTTT; cdr3_aa: CASSLALWDRDRRNTIYF
clone_size: NA; v_call: TRBV27; j_call: TRBJ2-7; d_call: NA; cdr3_length: 11; cdr3_nt: TGTGCCAGCAGTCCCCCCTACGAGCAGTACTTC; cdr3_aa: CASSPPYEQYF
clone_size: NA; v_call: TRBV2; j_call: TRBJ1-3; d_call: NA; cdr3_length: 12; cdr3_nt: TGTGCCAACAGGTTCGATGGGAACACCATATATTTT; cdr3_aa: CANRFDGNTIYF
clone_size: NA; v_call: TRBV7-9; j_call: TRBJ2-4; d_call: TRBD1; cdr3_length: 12; cdr3_nt: TGTGCCAGCAGCTTATCCACAGGGGTGCAGTACTTC; cdr3_aa: CASSLSTGVQYF
clone_size: NA; v_call: TRBV19; j_call: TRBJ1-6; d_call: NA; cdr3_length: 15; cdr3_nt: TGTGCCAGTAGTATATCAGATACGGGTTCTTCACCCCTCCACTTT; cdr3_aa: CASSISDTGSSPLHF
clone_size: NA; v_call: TRBV29-1; j_call: TRBJ2-7; d_call: NA; cdr3_length: 11; cdr3_nt: TGCAGCGTTGCCCGGGGCTACGAGCAGTACTTC; cdr3_aa: CSVARGYEQYF
clone_size: NA; v_call: TRBV27; j_call: TRBJ2-2; d_call: NA; cdr3_length: 13; cdr3_nt: TGTGCCAGCAGTTTATCGAACACCGGGGAGCTGTTTTTT; cdr3_aa: CASSLSNTGELFF
clone_size: NA; v_call: TRBV2; j_call: TRBJ1-1; d_call: NA; cdr3_length: 11; cdr3_nt: TGTGCCAGCAGTATGAGGGCCGAAGCTTTCTTT; cdr3_aa: CASSMRAEAFF
clone_size: NA; v_call: TRBV11-2; j_call: TRBJ1-5; d_call: NA; cdr3_length: 14; cdr3_nt: TGTGCCAGCAGCTTAGAAGGGCAGCATCAGCCCCAGCATTTT; cdr3_aa: CASSLEGQHQPQHF
clone_size: NA; v_call: TRBV4-1; j_call: TRBJ1-5; d_call: NA; cdr3_length: 16; cdr3_nt: TGCGCCAGCAGCCAACAAAAATTGGGTTCGAATCAGCCCCAGCATTTT; cdr3_aa: CASSQQKLGSNQPQHF
clone_size: NA; v_call: TRBV29-1; j_call: TRBJ2-7; d_call: TRBD2; cdr3_length: 14; cdr3_nt: TGCAGCGTTGCTATCGGGGGGAGCTCCTACGAGCAGTACTTC; cdr3_aa: CSVAIGGSSYEQYF
clone_size: NA; v_call: TRBV25-1; j_call: TRBJ2-3; d_call: TRBD2; cdr3_length: 15; cdr3_nt: TGTGCCAGCAGTGGGGGGACTAGCGGGAGAAATACGCAGTATTTT; cdr3_aa: CASSGGTSGRNTQYF
clone_size: NA; v_call: TRBV6-4; j_call: TRBJ2-6; d_call: TRBD1; cdr3_length: 15; cdr3_nt: TGTGCCAGCAGTAAGGACAGGGGTGGGGCCAACGTCCTGACTTTC; cdr3_aa: CASSKDRGGANVLTF
clone_size: NA; v_call: TRBV9; j_call: TRBJ2-3; d_call: NA; cdr3_length: 16; cdr3_nt: TGTGCCAGCAGCGCCTGGGGCAGGCCGAAGACAGATACGCAGTATTTT; cdr3_aa: CASSAWGRPKTDTQYF
clone_size: NA; v_call: TRBV29-1; j_call: TRBJ2-6; d_call: NA; cdr3_length: 22; cdr3_nt: TGCAGCGTTGAAAGTTGCGACACAAAGCAAGAGGGGCAGCCCTCTGGGGCCAACGTCCTGACTTTC; cdr3_aa: CSVESCDTKQEGQPSGANVLTF
clone_size: NA; v_call: TRBV10-2; j_call: TRBJ2-7; d_call: NA; cdr3_length: 14; cdr3_nt: TGCGCCAGCAGTGAGTCGGCCGGGCAGTACGAGCAGTACTTC; cdr3_aa: CASSESAGQYEQYF
clone_size: NA; v_call: TRBV6-6; j_call: TRBJ2-7; d_call: NA; cdr3_length: 14; cdr3_nt: TGTGCCAGCAGTTACGATCTCTTCCGTGGGGAGCAGTACTTC; cdr3_aa: CASSYDLFRGEQYF
clone_size: NA; v_call: TRBV4-2; j_call: TRBJ2-2; d_call: TRBD2; cdr3_length: 18; cdr3_nt: TGTGCCAGCAGCCAAAAGACTAGCGGGGGTAAGAACACCGGGGAGCTGTTTTTT; cdr3_aa: CASSQKTSGGKNTGELFF
clone_size: few; v_call: TRBV5-6; j_call: TRBJ2-7; d_call: TRBD1; cdr3_length: 12; cdr3_nt: TGTGCCAGCAGCGCGGGACAGGGAGGGCAGTACTTC; cdr3_aa: CASSAGQGGQYF
clone_size: NA; v_call: TRBV10-3; j_call: TRBJ1-5; d_call: NA; cdr3_length: 14; cdr3_nt: TGTGCCATCAGTGACAGACCCGAGTATCAGCCCCAGCATTTT; cdr3_aa: CAISDRPEYQPQHF
clone_size: NA; v_call: TRBV7-2; j_call: TRBJ2-7; d_call: NA; cdr3_length: 14; cdr3_nt: TGTGCCAGCAGCTCCAGGGCCTCCCCCTACGAGCAGTACTTC; cdr3_aa: CASSSRASPYEQYF
clone_size: few; v_call: TRBV5-1; j_call: TRBJ2-1; d_call: TRBD2; cdr3_length: 17; cdr3_nt: TGCGCCAGCAGTTCTGGCTTTAGCGGGAGCTTCTACAATGAGCAGTTCTTC; cdr3_aa: CASSSGFSGSFYNEQFF
clone_size: NA; v_call: TRBV5-4; j_call: TRBJ2-5; d_call: TRBD1; cdr3_length: 14; cdr3_nt: TGTGCCAGCAGCGAGGGGACAGTACAAGAGACCCAGTACTTC; cdr3_aa: CASSEGTVQETQYF
clone_size: NA; v_call: TRBV30; j_call: TRBJ1-1; d_call: NA; cdr3_length: 13; cdr3_nt: TGTGCCTGGAGTGCCAAGTTAGGGACTGAAGCTTTCTTT; cdr3_aa: CAWSAKLGTEAFF
clone_size: NA; v_call: TRBV9; j_call: TRBJ2-7; d_call: TRBD2; cdr3_length: 15; cdr3_nt: TGTGCCAGCAGCGTAGGTGCGGGGGGGTCCTACGAGCAGTACTTC; cdr3_aa: CASSVGAGGSYEQYF
clone_size: NA; v_call: TRBV11-2; j_call: TRBJ2-1; d_call: NA; cdr3_length: 14; cdr3_nt: TGTGCCAGCAGCTTAGGGGTAGGGGATATTGAGCAGTTCTTC; cdr3_aa: CASSLGVGDIEQFF
clone_size: NA; v_call: TRBV11-2; j_call: TRBJ2-7; d_call: NA; cdr3_length: 14; cdr3_nt: TGTGCCAGCAGCTTAGCGGGCCCCACCTACGAGCAGTACTTC; cdr3_aa: CASSLAGPTYEQYF
clone_size: many; v_call: TRBV7-3; j_call: TRBJ1-1; d_call: NA; cdr3_length: 15; cdr3_nt: TGTGCCAGCAGCCTCCGAGGGACCGGGAACACTGAAGCTTTCTTT; cdr3_aa: CASSLRGTGNTEAFF
clone_size: NA; v_call: TRBV18; j_call: TRBJ2-5; d_call: NA; cdr3_length: 13; cdr3_nt: TGTGCCAGCTCACCCGGGCTGGGAGAGACCCAGTACTTC; cdr3_aa: CASSPGLGETQYF
clone_size: NA; v_call: TRBV19; j_call: TRBJ2-7; d_call: NA; cdr3_length: 13; cdr3_nt: TGTGCCAGTCGACAGGCGCGAAACTACGAGCAGTACTTC; cdr3_aa: CASRQARNYEQYF
clone_size: NA; v_call: TRBV2; j_call: TRBJ2-5; d_call: TRBD2; cdr3_length: 15; cdr3_nt: TGTGCCAGCAAGAAGGGACTAGCGGGTAAAGAGACCCAGTACTTC; cdr3_aa: CASKKGLAGKETQYF
clone_size: NA; v_call: TRBV10-3; j_call: TRBJ2-7; d_call: TRBD1; cdr3_length: 15; cdr3_nt: TGTGCCATCAGTGAACAGGACAGGGATATACACGAGCAGTACTTC; cdr3_aa: CAISEQDRDIHEQYF
clone_size: NA; v_call: TRBV2; j_call: TRBJ2-3; d_call: NA; cdr3_length: 15; cdr3_nt: TGTGCCAGCTCTAACGGTGCGGGGCGCACAGATACGCAGTATTTT; cdr3_aa: CASSNGAGRTDTQYF
clone_size: NA; v_call: TRBV19; j_call: TRBJ1-2; d_call: NA; cdr3_length: 13; cdr3_nt: TGTGCCAGTAGTATAGGAGGGCCCTATGGCTACACCTTC; cdr3_aa: CASSIGGPYGYTF
clone_size: few; v_call: TRBV5-1; j_call: TRBJ2-1; d_call: NA; cdr3_length: 17; cdr3_nt: TGCGCCAGCAGCCCGGGCCGACAGCTTTTCTCCTACAATGAGCAGTTCTTC; cdr3_aa: CASSPGRQLFSYNEQFF
clone_size: NA; v_call: TRBV7-2; j_call: TRBJ2-7; d_call: NA; cdr3_length: 13; cdr3_nt: TGTGCCAGCAGCTTAGGCGTCGCCTACGAGCAGTACTTC; cdr3_aa: CASSLGVAYEQYF